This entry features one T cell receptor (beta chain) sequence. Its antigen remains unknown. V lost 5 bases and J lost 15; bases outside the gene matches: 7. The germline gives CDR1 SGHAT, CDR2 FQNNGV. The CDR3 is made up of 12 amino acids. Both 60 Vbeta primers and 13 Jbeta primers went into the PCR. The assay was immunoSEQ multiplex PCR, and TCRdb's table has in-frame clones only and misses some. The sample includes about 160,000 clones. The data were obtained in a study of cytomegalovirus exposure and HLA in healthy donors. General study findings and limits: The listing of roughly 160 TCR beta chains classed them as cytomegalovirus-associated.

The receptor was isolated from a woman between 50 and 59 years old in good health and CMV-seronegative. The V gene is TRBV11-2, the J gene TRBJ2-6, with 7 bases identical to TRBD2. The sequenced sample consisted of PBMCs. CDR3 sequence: CASSRGETDLTF. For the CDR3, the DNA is TGTGCCAGCAGCCGGGGGGAGACGGACCTGACTTTC.